A single sample gave rise to the 2 T cell receptor beta chains below, sequenced in a study of vaccination effects on CD4 cells after COVID-19. No antigen has been assigned to these receptors. Assay used: immunoSEQ multiplex PCR; TCRdb lists only in-frame clones, some missing. The sample lists 45,000 to 60,000 clones, about 83% occurring once. Following 10 days of culture, CD4+ T cells were isolated. The sequenced sample was CD4+ T cells from PBMCs cultured without peptide, obtained before COVID-19 vaccination. The receptor set was obtained from a human donor who received a COVID-19 vaccine.

This clone appeared once. The CDR3 loop reads CASSSRDRGGGGYTF. CDR3 in DNA: TGTGCCAGCAGCTCCCGGGACAGGGGCGGGGGTGGCTACACCTTC. The chain has TRBV5-4 and TRBJ1-2, with TRBD1 matching over 10 bases. Looked up from germline, CDR1 is SGHNT and CDR2 is YYREEE (reference sequence). J gave up 7 bases and V 3 bases, and 9 bases lay outside the gene matches. The CDR3 has 15 amino acids.

This sequence joins TRBV5-1 and TRBJ2-3, with TRBD2 matching over 7 bases. CDR3 length: 16 amino acids. Losses at the gene ends were 4 bases for V and 2 bases for J; bases not matched to a gene: 10. Per the germline V gene, CDR1 is SGHRS and CDR2 is YFSETQ. CDR3 amino acids: CASSPLGTTLTDTQYF. For the CDR3, the DNA is TGCGCCAGCAGCCCGCTAGGGACTACCCTCACAGATACGCAGTATTTT.